This T cell receptor (beta chain) emerged from a study of early T cells in non-severe SARS-CoV-2 infection. Ten or more counts support this clonotype. TCRdb reprocessed the 5' RACE reads via MiXCR and lists one record per CDR3 protein. The sample has fewer than 45,000 distinct CDR3 sequences; 9% to 10% are singletons. V was cut by 1 base and J by 1 base, with 5 bases left in between. This CDR3 has 15 amino acids. Germline V CDR1 and CDR2: SGHDN, FVKESK. V and J are TRBV14 and TRBJ2-6, with D unclear. The sequenced sample consisted of whole blood. This receptor was taken from an adult who was a healthcare worker with PCR-confirmed SARS-CoV-2 infection or an uninfected control (not recorded which). CDR3 DNA sequence: TGTGCCAGCAGCCAAGGGCGATCTGGGGCCAACGTCCTGACTTTC. Encoded protein: CASSQGRSGANVLTF.